This T cell receptor beta chain was recorded in a study of EBV T-cell therapy then PD-1 blockade in nasopharyngeal carcinoma. Treatment given: AdE1-LMPpoly-expanded autologous EBV-specific T-cell therapy followed by anti-PD-1 nivolumab. V was cut by 0 bases and J by 9 bases, with 10 bases left in between. Germline V gene data show CDR1 as SGDLS and CDR2 as YYNGEE. This CDR3 is built from 13 residues. About this clone itself: The antigen remains undetermined.

Assay used: immunoSEQ multiplex PCR; TCRdb lists only in-frame clones, some missing. The sample lists under 20,000 clones, less than 90% occurring once. The chain couples TRBV9 to TRBJ2-1; TRBD2 is a possible D gene (5 bases). This sequence was found in a middle-aged man with nasopharyngeal carcinoma. Sequences were derived from CD8+ T cells from blood, sampled between days 25 and 35 from a patient whose treatment included autologous EBV-specific T cells and nivolumab. The CDR3 nucleotides read TGTGCCAGCAGCGTAGATCGGAGGAGTGAGCAGTTCTTC. It yields the protein CASSVDRRSEQFF.